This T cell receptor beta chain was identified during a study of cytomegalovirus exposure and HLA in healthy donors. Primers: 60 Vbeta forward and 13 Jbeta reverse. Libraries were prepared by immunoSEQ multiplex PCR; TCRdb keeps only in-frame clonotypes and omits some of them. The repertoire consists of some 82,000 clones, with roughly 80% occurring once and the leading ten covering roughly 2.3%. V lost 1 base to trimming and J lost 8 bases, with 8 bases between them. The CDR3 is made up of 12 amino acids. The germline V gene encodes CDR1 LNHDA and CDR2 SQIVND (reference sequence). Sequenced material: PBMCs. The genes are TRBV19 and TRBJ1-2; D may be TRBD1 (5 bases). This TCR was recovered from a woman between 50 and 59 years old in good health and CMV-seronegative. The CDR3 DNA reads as TGTGCCAGTAGTATAGCCGGGGGAGGCTACACCTTC. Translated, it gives CASSIAGGGYTF.